This T cell receptor beta chain was profiled in a study of shared clonotypes between healthy human individuals. Points on this clone: This same CDR3 is encoded by further DNA sequences in the sample.

Method: immunoSEQ multiplex PCR; TCRdb's copy keeps in-frame clones and lacks some. The table has about 2.3 million clones, about nine tenths seen once. The sequenced material came from naive CD4+ T cells from PBMCs. This sample's subset: CD45RA+ positively selected. This receptor was identified in a man younger than 35 in good health. Some clones in this sample may be carry-over from other donors' samples.

The CDR3 nucleotides are TGTGCCAGCAGTGCAGCTAACTATGGCTACACCTTC. Amino acids: CASSAANYGYTF. The V call is TRBV6-1, the J call TRBJ1-2; D ambiguous. From germline, CDR1 is MNHNS and CDR2 SASEGT. Trimming pared 4 bases from V and 0 bases from J, leaving 3 bases between. This CDR3 has 12 amino acids.